Below, one T cell receptor (beta chain) is given with its context. The target antigen is unknown. The data stem from a study of cytomegalovirus exposure and HLA in healthy donors. Broader study findings: Some V segments could not be told apart, so they were left out, TRBV6-2 and TRBV6-3 among them.

The PCR made use of 60 Vbeta and 13 Jbeta primers. Only in-frame clones appear in the TCRdb table, and some are missing; sequencing was by immunoSEQ multiplex PCR. The sample has roughly 100,000 clones, about three quarters seen once; the top ten hold about 5.3%. This CDR3 is 13 amino acids long. V gave up 8 bases and J gave up 0 bases, with 7 bases separating them. CDR1 is SNHLY and CDR2 is FYNNEI in the germline V gene. Sequencing was done on a sample of PBMCs. The sequence came from a male donor in good health and CMV-seronegative. This chain connects TRBV2 to TRBJ2-2; D unclear. The CDR3 region has the DNA TGTGCCAGCGGCTTGTCGAACACCGGGGAGCTGTTTTTT. Residues: CASGLSNTGELFF.